Shown below are 27 T cell receptor beta chains from a single sample sequenced in a study of response to subunit inactivated influenza vaccine. TCRdb reanalysed the RT-PCR reads using MiXCR and keeps one entry per CDR3 protein. The sample contains around 530,000 distinct CDR3 sequences, approximately 16% of which appear only once. This specimen consisted of CD4+ T cells sorted from PBMCs, obtained around 25 months after vaccination. The receptors originated from a man in his fifties or sixties who received an inactivated influenza vaccine.

The V call is TRBV6-5, the J call TRBJ1-5; no clear D. V lost 4 bases and J lost 10, with 11 bases in between. The CDR3 runs 12 residues. Germline CDR1 reads MNHEY; CDR2 reads SVGAGI. The CDR3 sequence: CASSSLLSPQHF. CDR3 nucleotides: TGTGCCAGCAGTTCCCTCCTATCACCCCAGCATTTT.

This clonotype occurred a few times. The chain is built from TRBV20-1 and TRBJ1-5; 7 bases agree with TRBD1. V lost 6 bases to trimming and J lost 5 bases; unmatched junction nucleotides: 4. The germline CDR1 and CDR2 sequences are DFQATT and SNEGSKA (reference sequence). The CDR3 sequence is 12 residues long. The CDR3 region is CSASTGDQPQHF. The CDR3 nucleotides read TGCAGTGCCTCAACAGGGGATCAGCCCCAGCATTTT.

In this sample, this clonotype turned up a few times. The V and J genes are TRBV15 and TRBJ2-7, with 9 bases identical to TRBD1. Germline-derived CDR1 and CDR2 are LNHNV and YYDKDF (reference sequence). The V and J ends lost 6 bases and 3 bases, in that order; junction bases with no gene match: 3. The CDR3 is made up of 13 amino acids. For the CDR3, the DNA is TGTGCCACCAGTACGGGACAGGGCTACGAGCAGTACTTC. Residues: CATSTGQGYEQYF.

This sequence joins TRBV7-2 and TRBJ2-5; D is ambiguous. Trimming cost V 4 bases and J 7 bases, with 13 bases left between them. The CDR3 extends over 13 amino acids. The germline CDR1 and CDR2 sequences are SGHTA and FQGNSA. As DNA, the CDR3 is TGTGCCAGCAGCTCGACGGTGATTGGGACCCAGTACTTC. Translated, it gives CASSSTVIGTQYF.

The CDR3: CASSQAGVKEQFF. Written as DNA, the CDR3 is TGTGCCAGCAGCCAAGCGGGAGTTAAGGAGCAGTTCTTC. J is TRBJ2-1 and V is TRBV3-1; tentatively, D is TRBD2 (6 bases). Germline V gives CDR1 LGHDT, CDR2 YNNKEL (reference sequence). The V end was cut by 1 base, the J end by 10 bases, with 11 bases between. The CDR3 totals 13 residues.

This clonotype was seen more than once but under ten times. V usage is TRBV28 and J usage is TRBJ1-5; no clear D. There are 13 residues in the CDR3. The V gene's germline CDR1 is MDHEN and CDR2 SYDVKM. V was shortened by 3 bases and J by 1 base, with 4 bases between the two germline ends. Written as DNA, the CDR3 is TGTGCCAGCAGTTTTAAGAGCAATCAGCCCCAGCATTTT. It is translated as CASSFKSNQPQHF.

This clonotype was seen a handful of times. The chain combines TRBV20-1 with TRBJ2-6; D uncertain. With 2 bases removed from V and 0 bases from J, the gap between germline ends came to 8 bases. The germline V gene encodes CDR1 DFQATT and CDR2 SNEGSKA (reference sequence). The CDR3 runs to 15 residues. The CDR3 reads CSARKWDSGANVLTF. As DNA, the CDR3 is TGCAGTGCTAGAAAATGGGACTCTGGGGCCAACGTCCTGACTTTC.

The chain links TRBV15 to TRBJ2-5; no clear D gene. The CDR3 runs 13 residues. CDR1 and CDR2 (germline): LNHNV, YYDKDF (reference sequence). V dropped 1 base and J dropped 0 bases, with 3 bases sitting between them. CDR3 nucleotides: TGTGCCACCAGCAGAGCTTACCAAGAGACCCAGTACTTC. It translates to CATSRAYQETQYF.

The chain combines TRBV12-3 or TRBV12-4 with TRBJ2-2, with TRBD2 identical over 11 bases. The CDR3 covers 16 residues. The trim removed 6 bases at V and 2 bases at J, leaving 5 bases unmatched. The chain's CDR3 is CASRIAGGPNTGELFF. In nucleotides, the CDR3 is TGTGCCAGCAGGATAGCGGGGGGGCCAAACACCGGGGAGCTGTTTTTT.

The rearrangement joins TRBV3-1 to TRBJ1-1, with a tentative D call TRBD1 (5 bases). V was clipped by 2 bases and J by 11 bases, with 12 bases between them. CDR1 and CDR2 (germline): LGHDT, YNNKEL (reference sequence). The CDR3 loop spans 12 amino acids. The CDR3 DNA follows: TGTGCCAGCAGCCAATCCCGGGGCTGGGCTTTCTTT. This translates into CASSQSRGWAFF.

This clonotype was seen repeatedly, ten times or more. The chain uses TRBV29-1 and TRBJ2-1; a possible D gene is TRBD2 (6 bases). V was trimmed by 1 base and J by 7 bases, leaving 11 bases between them. This CDR3 has 13 residues. Germline CDR1 SQVTM, CDR2 ANQGSEA. The CDR3 nucleotides read TGCAGCGTTGAAGTGTCTGGGGGGAATGAGCAGTTCTTC. Translating gives CSVEVSGGNEQFF.

This chain joins TRBV28 and TRBJ1-2, with D unclear. Per germline, CDR1 MDHEN and CDR2 SYDVKM. The CDR3 has 12 amino acids. Trimming shortened V by 4 bases and J by 2 bases, and 5 bases separated the two germline ends. The CDR3 sequence is CASSSRNYGYTF. CDR3 sequence (DNA): TGTGCCAGCAGTTCGCGCAACTATGGCTACACCTTC.

The chain carries TRBV2 and TRBJ1-1; the D gene is possibly TRBD1 (6 bases). The CDR3 is made up of 13 amino acids. The V gene's germline CDR1 is SNHLY and CDR2 FYNNEI. Trimming stripped 6 bases from V and 2 bases from J, with 10 bases between. CDR3 in amino acids: CASSQGHNTEAFF. CDR3 nucleotide sequence: TGTGCCAGCAGCCAGGGGCATAACACTGAAGCTTTCTTT.

This clonotype was observed a handful of times. CDR3 region: CASTIRQGVNEKLFF. The DNA for the CDR3 is TGTGCCAGCACCATCCGACAGGGAGTTAATGAAAAACTGTTTTTT. The chain joins TRBV7-9 to TRBJ1-4; 7 nucleotides align to TRBD1. Germline V gene lookup returns CDR1 SEHNR and CDR2 FQNEAQ (reference sequence). V lost 7 bases to trimming and J lost 4 bases; unmatched junction nucleotides: 9. The CDR3 totals 15 residues.

This clonotype showed up many times. The rearrangement uses TRBV21-1 and TRBJ1-1; the DNA was not used to check the table's D call, TRBD1. TRBV21-1 is labeled a pseudogene. The CDR3 is 14 residues long. DNA of the CDR3: TGTGCCAGCAGCAAAGAACAGGTGAACACTGAAGCTTTCTTT. Translating it yields CASSKEQVNTEAFF.

The chain has TRBV9 and TRBJ2-7; D may be TRBD2 (6 bases). Trimming shortened V by 0 bases and J by 2 bases, and 12 bases separated the two germline ends. Germline V lookup: CDR1 SGDLS, CDR2 YYNGEE. The CDR3 spans 15 residues. CDR3 amino acids: CASSVGGGRTYEQYF. CDR3 in DNA: TGTGCCAGCAGCGTAGGGGGAGGCCGAACCTACGAGCAGTACTTC.

In its sample, this clonotype was seen a few times. The chain uses TRBV27 and TRBJ2-7; TRBD1 matches 9 bases. J gave up 3 bases and V 1 base, and 7 bases lay outside the gene matches. This CDR3 is 16 amino acids long. Germline CDR1 is MNHEY and CDR2 is SMNVEV (reference sequence). CDR3 protein: CASSLFMGDRVYEQYF. CDR3 in DNA: TGTGCCAGCAGTTTATTCATGGGGGACAGGGTCTACGAGCAGTACTTC.

This clonotype was detected a few times. V and J are TRBV3-1 and TRBJ1-2; possible D gene TRBD1, 5 bases. The V gene lost 5 bases and the J gene lost 2 bases, with 12 bases spanning the gap. The CDR3 length is 14 residues. Germline V CDR1 and CDR2: LGHDT, YNNKEL (reference sequence). CDR3 nucleotide sequence: TGTGCCAGCAGCGAGAGGGGACGGAACTATGGCTACACCTTC. Protein sequence: CASSERGRNYGYTF.

Many counts were recorded for this clonotype. This chain connects TRBV6-2 or TRBV6-3 to TRBJ2-3; TRBD1 matches at 11 bases. The CDR3 runs to 17 residues. Germline assignment: CDR1 MNHEY and CDR2 SVGEGT. The junction had 14 bases not matched to a gene; V was cut back by 6 bases and J by 6 bases. CDR3 amino acids: CASSPFMGTGGADTQYF. The CDR3 DNA follows: TGTGCCAGCAGCCCCTTTATGGGGACAGGGGGTGCCGATACGCAGTATTTT.

This chain links TRBV7-6 with TRBJ2-4, with D perhaps matching TRBD1 or TRBD2 (5 bases each). The germline V and J ends were trimmed by 5 bases and 6 bases, with 11 bases remaining between them. The CDR3 runs to 13 residues. The germline gives CDR1 SGHVS, CDR2 FNYEAQ. This chain's CDR3 is CASSRGDRNIQYF. CDR3 nucleotide sequence: TGTGCCAGCAGCAGAGGGGACCGAAACATTCAGTACTTC. The whole variable domain, remainder taken from reference TRBV7-6 and TRBJ2-4, is GAGVSQSPRYKVTKRGQDVALRCDPISGHVSLYWYRQALGQGPEFLTYFNYEAQQDKSGLPNDRFSAERPEGSISTLTIQRTEQRDSAMYRCASSRGDRNIQYFGAGTRLSVL.

In this sample, this clonotype turned up a few times. The chain employs TRBV5-4 and TRBJ2-1; TRBD2 matches 11 bases. Per the germline V gene, CDR1 is SGHNT and CDR2 is YYREEE (reference sequence). Trimming took 0 bases from V and 5 from J; bases not matched to a gene: 1. The CDR3 loop spans 15 amino acids. The CDR3 DNA follows: TGTGCCAGCAGCTTGGTGACTAGCGGGGACAATGAGCAGTTCTTC. This codes for CASSLVTSGDNEQFF.

The V gene is TRBV18, the J gene TRBJ2-1, with D possibly matching TRBD2 (5 bases). The germline CDR1 and CDR2 sequences are KGHSH and LQKENI. The CDR3 consists of 15 residues. Trimming took off 0 bases at V and 5 bases at J, with 11 bases between the two ends. In nucleotides, the CDR3 is TGTGCCAGCTCACCACCGTTAGCGAGGGACAATGAGCAGTTCTTC. Amino acid sequence: CASSPPLARDNEQFF.

V is TRBV18 and J is TRBJ2-5; possibly TRBD2 for D (6 bases). With 6 bases removed from V and 2 bases from J, the gap between germline ends came to 16 bases. Germline V gene lookup returns CDR1 KGHSH and CDR2 LQKENI. The CDR3 length is 15 residues. In DNA form, the CDR3 reads TGTGCCAGCTCTCCCCAGATCGGGACTCAAGAGACCCAGTACTTC. It yields the protein CASSPQIGTQETQYF.

This chain connects TRBV9 to TRBJ2-2; D uncertain. Germline V lookup: CDR1 SGDLS, CDR2 YYNGEE. V lost 0 bases, J lost 1 base, and 7 bases lay in between. CDR3 length equals 15 residues. The CDR3 DNA sequence: TGTGCCAGCAGCGTAGGGGTCTGGAACACCGGGGAGCTGTTTTTT. This sequence encodes CASSVGVWNTGELFF. The variable domain in full, completed from reference TRBV9 and TRBJ2-2, reads DSGVTQTPKHLITATGQRVTLRCSPRSGDLSVYWYQQSLDQGLQFLIQYYNGEERAKGNILERFSAQQFPDLHSELNLSSLELGDSALYFCASSVGVWNTGELFFGEGSRLTVL.

This clonotype was detected a few times. The chain employs TRBV18 and TRBJ2-7; possibly TRBD1 for D (5 bases). There are 15 residues in the CDR3. CDR1 KGHSH and CDR2 LQKENI come from the germline V gene. The ends were cut back, 2 bases at V and 0 bases at J, with 11 bases in the middle. The CDR3 loop is CASSPTRQNSYEQYF. The CDR3 nucleotides read TGTGCCAGCTCACCAACCCGACAGAACTCCTACGAGCAGTACTTC.

This chain joins TRBV10-3 and TRBJ2-2; D is uncertain. V was trimmed by 6 bases and J by 5 bases, leaving 7 bases between them. This CDR3 is 12 amino acids long. Germline CDR1 and CDR2: ENHRY and SYGVKD. The CDR3: CAIRGGTGELFF. CDR3 nucleotide sequence: TGTGCCATCAGGGGTGGGACCGGGGAGCTGTTTTTT.

The CDR3 sequence is CASSQGDRDREKLFF. In nucleotides, the CDR3 is TGCGCCAGCAGCCAAGGGGACAGGGACAGGGAAAAACTGTTTTTT. J is TRBJ1-4 and V is TRBV4-3, with 9 bases fitting TRBD1. This CDR3 has 15 amino acids. CDR1 is LGHNA and CDR2 is YSLEER in the germline V gene. The J segment lost 8 bases and the V segment lost 1 base, leaving 5 bases of the junction unmatched.